These 16 T cell receptor beta chains came from one sample sequenced in a study of T cell changes during pregnancy in multiple sclerosis. Assay used: immunoSEQ multiplex PCR; TCRdb lists only in-frame clones, some missing. The data contain 80,000 to 100,000 clones, roughly 89% of them singletons. The input for sequencing was peripheral blood, taken after pregnancy. Receptors originate from a female donor in good health, enrolled as a control in a pregnancy study.

The V call is TRBV2, the J call TRBJ1-1; D is unresolved. The germline CDR1 and CDR2 sequences are SNHLY and FYNNEI. Between the trimmed V and J ends, which lost 6 bases and 7 bases, there was a span of 9 bases. This CDR3 has 11 residues. CDR3 in amino acids: CASRYGIEAFF. CDR3 nucleotides: TGTGCCAGCAGATACGGTATTGAAGCTTTCTTT.

The rearrangement links TRBV19 to TRBJ1-4, with D maybe TRBD1 (5 bases). The CDR3 consists of 16 residues. Trimming took 5 bases from V and 5 from J, leaving 18 bases between them. Germline V gene data show CDR1 as LNHDA and CDR2 as SQIVND (reference sequence). The CDR3 loop reads CASSPQAGRINEKLFF. CDR3 nucleotides: TGTGCCAGTAGTCCCCAAGCAGGGAGGATAAATGAAAAACTGTTTTTT. Using reference TRBV19 and TRBJ1-4 for the parts outside the CDR3, the full variable domain is DGGITQSPKYLFRKEGQNVTLSCEQNLNHDAMYWYRQDPGQGLRLIYYSQIVNDFQKGDIAEGYSVSREKKESFPLTVTSAQKNPTAFYLCASSPQAGRINEKLFFGSGTQLSVL.

The chain has TRBV7-8 and TRBJ1-4; the D is unclear. This CDR3 is 13 amino acids long. Germline CDR1 SGHVS, CDR2 FQNEAQ. V lost 5 bases and J lost 14, with 18 bases in between. The CDR3 DNA reads TGTGCCAGCAGCCCAGGCGGTGCTAGGAGGCTGTTTTTT. Its translation: CASSPGGARRLFF.

This clone appeared a few times. J is TRBJ2-7 and V is TRBV7-9; no reliable D call. The germline gives CDR1 SEHNR, CDR2 FQNEAQ (reference sequence). The length of the CDR3 is 12 residues. V lost 1 base to trimming and J lost 5 bases, with 6 bases between them. As DNA, the CDR3 is TGTGCCAGCAGCTTAGTATTCCACGAGCAGTACTTC. Translation: CASSLVFHEQYF.

This clone was seen once. J is TRBJ2-6 and V is TRBV7-2; a weak D match, TRBD2 (5 bases). Trimming cost V 2 bases and J 0 bases, with 14 bases left between them. The germline CDR1 and CDR2 sequences are SGHTA and FQGNSA. The CDR3 sequence is 18 residues long. The CDR3 reads CASSLQIATLSGANVLTF. CDR3 coding DNA: TGTGCCAGCAGCTTACAAATAGCGACCCTCTCTGGGGCCAACGTCCTGACTTTC.

This rearrangement joins TRBV15 to TRBJ2-5; the match to TRBD2 covers 9 bases. This CDR3 contains 14 residues. J gave up 7 bases and V 5 bases, and 8 bases lay outside the gene matches. The germline V gene has CDR1 LNHNV and CDR2 YYDKDF (reference sequence). CDR3 nucleotide sequence: TGTGCCACCAGCTCTAGCGGGGATTCGGGGACCCAGTACTTC. Translated, it gives CATSSSGDSGTQYF.

V gene TRBV25-1 combines with J gene TRBJ1-2; D gene unclear. Trimming pared 2 bases from V and 5 bases from J, leaving 12 bases between. CDR3 length: 14 amino acids. Germline V gene lookup returns CDR1 MGHDK and CDR2 SYGVNS. CDR3 residues: CASSEAGSSYGYTF. Here the CDR3 DNA reads TGTGCCAGCAGTGAAGCCGGGAGCTCTTATGGCTACACCTTC.

The V call is TRBV11-1, the J call TRBJ2-5; TRBD2 aligns across 15 bases. Germline CDR1 SGHAT, CDR2 FQDESV (reference sequence). The CDR3 contains 17 residues. V shed 4 bases and J 5 bases; nucleotides not matched to a gene: 8. Here the CDR3 DNA reads TGTGCCAGCAGCTCCGGACTAGCGGGGGGGCCGAGGGAGACCCAGTACTTC. Translating gives CASSSGLAGGPRETQYF.

CDR3 in amino acids: CASRGDRATEAFF. CDR3 nucleotide sequence: TGTGCCAGCAGAGGGGACAGGGCTACTGAAGCTTTCTTT. The V call is TRBV2, the J call TRBJ1-1, with 9 bases matching TRBD1. CDR1 and CDR2 (germline): SNHLY, FYNNEI. The trim removed 6 bases at V and 5 bases at J, leaving 4 bases unmatched. The CDR3 consists of 13 residues.

The V and J genes are TRBV27 and TRBJ2-6; D gene unclear. CDR1 MNHEY and CDR2 SMNVEV come from the germline V gene (reference sequence). V lost 0 bases to trimming and J lost 0 bases, with 3 bases between them. The CDR3 is 15 amino acids. DNA of the CDR3: TGTGCCAGCAGTTTATCATACTCTGGGGCCAACGTCCTGACTTTC. This translates into CASSLSYSGANVLTF.

This chain uses TRBV28 with TRBJ2-5, with 8 bases fitting TRBD2. The CDR3 runs 18 residues. The V gene end was trimmed by 3 bases and the J gene end by 6 bases; junction bases not matched to a gene: 18. Germline V gene sequence: CDR1 MDHEN, CDR2 SYDVKM. The CDR3: CASSFRMFSGADKKTQYF. DNA for the CDR3: TGTGCCAGCAGTTTTCGGATGTTTAGCGGGGCAGACAAGAAGACCCAGTACTTC.

The chain recombines TRBV4-3 with TRBJ2-7, with 11 bases identical to TRBD1. J lost 6 bases, V lost 1 base, and 5 bases had no gene match. CDR3 length: 15 residues. Per the germline V gene, CDR1 is LGHNA and CDR2 is YSLEER. The CDR3 nucleotides read TGCGCCAGCAGCCAAGGGACAGGGGGCCTCGGCGAGCAGTACTTC. It translates to CASSQGTGGLGEQYF.

This sequence joins TRBV19 and TRBJ1-2; 7 positions match TRBD1. Germline lookup yields CDR1 LNHDA and CDR2 SQIVND (reference sequence). This CDR3 has 16 residues. Losses at the gene ends were 3 bases for V and 8 bases for J; bases not matched to a gene: 15. This CDR3 is CASSIRWTGGSGGYTF. CDR3 coding DNA: TGTGCCAGTAGTATTCGCTGGACAGGAGGGTCGGGGGGCTACACCTTC.

The chain joins TRBV5-6 to TRBJ2-5; 13 positions match TRBD2. This CDR3 region has 17 residues. CDR1 SGHDT and CDR2 YYEEEE come from the germline V gene. The ends lost 2 bases at V and 3 bases at J; junction bases unmatched: 7. This CDR3 is CASSFRTSGGVEETQYF. Here the CDR3 DNA reads TGTGCCAGCAGCTTCCGGACTAGCGGGGGAGTGGAAGAGACCCAGTACTTC.

The chain employs TRBV7-9 and TRBJ1-1; D is possibly TRBD1 (6 bases). The CDR3 totals 13 residues. V was shortened by 1 base and J by 11 bases, with 14 bases between the two germline ends. Germline V CDR1 and CDR2: SEHNR, FQNEAQ (reference sequence). CDR3 sequence (DNA): TGTGCCAGCAGCTTAGACCACAGGGTGGGCGCTTTCTTT. Translation: CASSLDHRVGAFF.

The chain recombines TRBV7-6 with TRBJ2-3; TRBD1 might be the D (6 bases). CDR3 length equals 15 residues. CDR1 is SGHVS and CDR2 is FNYEAQ in the germline V gene. V lost 8 bases and J 6 bases, leaving 21 bases between the germline ends. CDR3 sequence reads: CASAGGLNWMDTQYF. CDR3 nucleotides: TGTGCCAGCGCTGGGGGCCTTAACTGGATGGATACGCAGTATTTT.